This TCR beta chain was recovered during a study of blood T cell repertoires in COVID-19. About the research overall: There were acute and convalescent COVID-19 samples, and they came from the United States, Italy and Spain. PBMCs, B-cell-depleted T cells, or T cells provided the cDNA or gDNA that made up the material.

Original handling: Estimated nucleated cell counts came from reference gene primer amplification. Here immunoSEQ multiplex PCR was the method, and the copy in TCRdb shows in-frame clones only, minus some. Clonal size and the V and J genes are those of that table, whereas D and trimming came from the DNA. This table holds around 270,000 clones, approximately 86% found once. There are 15 residues in the CDR3. Per germline, CDR1 MNHEY and CDR2 SMNVEV (reference sequence). The V and J ends lost 8 bases and 0 bases respectively, with 13 bases between them. This clone was seen ten or more times. The clonotype originates from a man aged 30 to 39 with active or convalescent COVID-19. Input material: peripheral blood. The rearrangement joins TRBV27 to TRBJ1-4, with D perhaps matching TRBD1 (5 bases). The DNA for the CDR3 is TGTGCCAGCCAGAAGACAGTCGCAACTAATGAAAAACTGTTTTTT. Its protein is CASQKTVATNEKLFF.